The source of this T cell receptor (beta chain) is a study of T cells in Graves' hyperthyroidism and ophthalmopathy. Amplified regions were TCR beta CDR3 sequences from RNA transcripts. The TCR CDR3 was amplified in a first-round RT-PCR using the HTBI primer set. TCRdb re-called the multiplex PCR reads with MiXCR, one entry per CDR3 protein. The repertoire consists of 600,000 to 650,000 distinct CDR3 sequences, with 15% to 20% occurring once and the leading ten covering 3.8%. This clonotype has a count of ten or more. This CDR3 contains 13 residues. V lost 5 bases to trimming and J lost 4 bases, with 8 bases between them. Germline values: CDR1 SNHLY, CDR2 FYNNEI. Newly diagnosed patients aged 18 to 65 had hyperthyroidism of under 2 months' duration. Uncontrolled infection, other autoimmune disease, pregnancy and lactation each barred patients from inclusion. Around 9.9 ml of fresh peripheral blood supplied the PBMCs.

The genes are TRBV2 and TRBJ1-4; D is undetermined. The sequence derives from a woman aged 30 to 39 with Graves' hyperthyroidism. Sequencing was performed on blood. The CDR3 loop reads CASSSQNNEKLFF. DNA of the CDR3: TGTGCCAGCAGTTCTCAGAATAATGAAAAACTGTTTTTT.